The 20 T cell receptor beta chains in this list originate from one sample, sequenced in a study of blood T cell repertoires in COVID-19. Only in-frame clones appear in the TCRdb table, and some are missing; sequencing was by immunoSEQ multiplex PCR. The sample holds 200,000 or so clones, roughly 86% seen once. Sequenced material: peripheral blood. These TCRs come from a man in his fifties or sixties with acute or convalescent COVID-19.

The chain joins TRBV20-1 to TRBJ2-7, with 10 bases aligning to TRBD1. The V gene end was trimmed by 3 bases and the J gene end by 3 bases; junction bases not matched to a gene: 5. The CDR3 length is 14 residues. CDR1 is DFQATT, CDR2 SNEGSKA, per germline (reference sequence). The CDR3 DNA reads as TGCAGTGCTAGTAACGGGGACAGGGGCTACGAGCAGTACTTC. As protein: CSASNGDRGYEQYF.

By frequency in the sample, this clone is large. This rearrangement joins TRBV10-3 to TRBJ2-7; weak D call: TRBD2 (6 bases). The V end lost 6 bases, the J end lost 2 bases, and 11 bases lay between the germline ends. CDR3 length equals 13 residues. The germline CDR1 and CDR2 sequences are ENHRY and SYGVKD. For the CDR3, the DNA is TGTGCCATCAGCGGGAGACCAACCTACGAGCAGTACTTC. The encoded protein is CAISGRPTYEQYF.

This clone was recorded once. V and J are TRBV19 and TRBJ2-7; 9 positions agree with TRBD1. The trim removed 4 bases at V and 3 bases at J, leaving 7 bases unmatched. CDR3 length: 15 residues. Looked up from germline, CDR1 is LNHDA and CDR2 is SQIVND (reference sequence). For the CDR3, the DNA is TGTGCCAGTAGTACGCGAACAGGGGGCGGCTACGAGCAGTACTTC. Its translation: CASSTRTGGGYEQYF.

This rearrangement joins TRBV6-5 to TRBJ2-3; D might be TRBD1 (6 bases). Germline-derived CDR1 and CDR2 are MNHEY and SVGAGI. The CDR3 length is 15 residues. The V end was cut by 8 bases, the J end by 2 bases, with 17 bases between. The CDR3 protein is CASADTGTTTDTQYF. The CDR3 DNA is TGTGCCAGCGCTGATACAGGGACGACCACAGATACGCAGTATTTT.

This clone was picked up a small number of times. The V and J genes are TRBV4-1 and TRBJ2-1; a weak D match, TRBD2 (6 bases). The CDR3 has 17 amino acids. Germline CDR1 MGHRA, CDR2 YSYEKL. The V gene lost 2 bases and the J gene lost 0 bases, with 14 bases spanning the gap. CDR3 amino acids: CASSQSAGPSSYNEQFF. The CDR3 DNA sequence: TGCGCCAGCAGCCAAAGCGCGGGGCCTAGCTCCTACAATGAGCAGTTCTTC.

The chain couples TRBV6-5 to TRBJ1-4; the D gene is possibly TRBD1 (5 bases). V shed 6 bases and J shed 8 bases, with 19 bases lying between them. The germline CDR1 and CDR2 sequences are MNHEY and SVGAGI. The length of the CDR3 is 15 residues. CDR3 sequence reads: CASSPARGPGEKLFF. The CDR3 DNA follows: TGTGCCAGCAGCCCAGCTAGGGGCCCTGGGGAAAAACTGTTTTTT.

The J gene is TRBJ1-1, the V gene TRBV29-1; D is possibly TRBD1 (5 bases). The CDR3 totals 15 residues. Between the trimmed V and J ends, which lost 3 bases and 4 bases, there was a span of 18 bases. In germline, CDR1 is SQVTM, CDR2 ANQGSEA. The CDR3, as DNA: TGCAGCGTTGATGAAGGGGCGGCAACTTTCACTGAAGCTTTCTTT. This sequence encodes CSVDEGAATFTEAFF.

This CDR3 is CASREAGGHVDTDTQYF. CDR3 in DNA: TGTGCCAGTAGAGAAGCGGGGGGGCACGTGGACACAGATACGCAGTATTTT. This chain links TRBV19 with TRBJ2-3, with TRBD2 matching 10 bases. This CDR3 has 17 amino acids. With 6 bases clipped from V and 2 bases from J, the junction kept 11 bases outside the gene matches. CDR1 LNHDA and CDR2 SQIVND come from the germline V gene (reference sequence).

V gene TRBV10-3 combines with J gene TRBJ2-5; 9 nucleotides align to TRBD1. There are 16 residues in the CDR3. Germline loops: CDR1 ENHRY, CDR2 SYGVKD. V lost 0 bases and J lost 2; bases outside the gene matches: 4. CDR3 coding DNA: TGTGCCATCAGTGAGTCCGGACAGGGGAGGCAAGAGACCCAGTACTTC. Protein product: CAISESGQGRQETQYF.

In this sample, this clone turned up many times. The CDR3 DNA sequence: TGTGCCAGCAGCTATTCGACAGGGGGCTCTGGGGGCTACACCTTC. Amino acids: CASSYSTGGSGGYTF. The V call is TRBV6-6, the J call TRBJ1-2; 10 bases are shared with TRBD1. CDR3 length: 15 residues. V was clipped by 6 bases and J by 8 bases; unmatched bases: 12. Germline loops: CDR1 MNHNY, CDR2 SVGAGI (reference sequence).

CDR3 DNA: TGTGCCAGCACCGCGGGGGAAAAAAACATTCAGTACTTC. Protein: CASTAGEKNIQYF. The rearrangement uses TRBV12-3 or TRBV12-4 and TRBJ2-4; 7 positions match TRBD2. With V trimmed by 7 bases and J by 4 bases, 4 bases remained unmatched. CDR3 length: 13 amino acids.

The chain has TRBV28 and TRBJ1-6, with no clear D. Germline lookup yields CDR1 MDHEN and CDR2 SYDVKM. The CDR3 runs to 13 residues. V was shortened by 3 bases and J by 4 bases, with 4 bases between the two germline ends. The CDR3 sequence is CASSLAYNSPLHF. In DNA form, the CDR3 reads TGTGCCAGCAGTTTGGCTTATAATTCACCCCTCCACTTT.

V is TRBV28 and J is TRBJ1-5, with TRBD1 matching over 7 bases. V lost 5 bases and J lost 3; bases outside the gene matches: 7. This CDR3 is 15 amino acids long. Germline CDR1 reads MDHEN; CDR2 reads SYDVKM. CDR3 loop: CASSPIDRVNQPQHF. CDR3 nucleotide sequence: TGTGCCAGCAGTCCCATAGACAGGGTCAATCAGCCCCAGCATTTT. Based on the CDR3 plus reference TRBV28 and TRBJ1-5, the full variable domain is DVKVTQSSRYLVKRTGEKVFLECVQDMDHENMFWYRQDPGLGLRLIYFSYDVKMKEKGDIPEGYSVSREKKERFSLILESASTNQTSMYLCASSPIDRVNQPQHFGDGTRLSIL.

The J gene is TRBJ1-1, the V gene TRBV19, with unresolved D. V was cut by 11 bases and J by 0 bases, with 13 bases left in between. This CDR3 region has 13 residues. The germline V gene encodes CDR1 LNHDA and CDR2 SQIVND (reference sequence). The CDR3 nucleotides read TGTGCCGCCAGCCGGGTTCTGAACACTGAAGCTTTCTTT. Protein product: CAASRVLNTEAFF.

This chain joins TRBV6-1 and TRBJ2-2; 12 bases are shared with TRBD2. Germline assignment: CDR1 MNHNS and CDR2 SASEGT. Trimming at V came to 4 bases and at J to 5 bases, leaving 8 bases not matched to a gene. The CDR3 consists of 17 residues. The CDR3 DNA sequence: TGTGCCAGCAGTGCGCGGTCTAGCGGGGGGGCAACCGGGGAGCTGTTTTTT. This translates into CASSARSSGGATGELFF.

The CDR3 DNA reads TGTGCCAGCAAGGTCCGCCGGGGCTACGAGCAGTACTTC. It translates to CASKVRRGYEQYF. J is TRBJ2-7 and V is TRBV27; D is perhaps TRBD2 (5 bases). CDR1 and CDR2 from the germline V gene are MNHEY and SMNVEV (reference sequence). The CDR3 runs 13 residues. Between the trimmed V and J ends, which lost 7 bases and 3 bases, there was a span of 13 bases.

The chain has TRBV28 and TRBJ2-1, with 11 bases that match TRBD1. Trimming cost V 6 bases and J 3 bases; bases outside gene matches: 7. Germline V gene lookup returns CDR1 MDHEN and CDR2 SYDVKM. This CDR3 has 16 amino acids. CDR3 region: CASSTSGTGGYNEQFF. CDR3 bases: TGTGCCAGCAGCACTTCCGGGACAGGGGGCTACAATGAGCAGTTCTTC.

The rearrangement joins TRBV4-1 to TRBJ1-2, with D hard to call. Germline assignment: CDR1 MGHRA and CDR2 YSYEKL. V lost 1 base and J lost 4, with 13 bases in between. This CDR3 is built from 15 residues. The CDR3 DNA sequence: TGCGCCAGCAGCCAAGGCCCCTACTACATCTATGGCTACACCTTC. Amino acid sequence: CASSQGPYYIYGYTF.

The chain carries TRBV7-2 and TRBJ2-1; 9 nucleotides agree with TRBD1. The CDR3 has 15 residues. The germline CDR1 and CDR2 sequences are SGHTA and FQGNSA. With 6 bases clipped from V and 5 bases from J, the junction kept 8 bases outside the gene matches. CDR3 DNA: TGTGCCAGCAGAACGACCGGGACAGGGAACAATGAGCAGTTCTTC. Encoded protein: CASRTTGTGNNEQFF.

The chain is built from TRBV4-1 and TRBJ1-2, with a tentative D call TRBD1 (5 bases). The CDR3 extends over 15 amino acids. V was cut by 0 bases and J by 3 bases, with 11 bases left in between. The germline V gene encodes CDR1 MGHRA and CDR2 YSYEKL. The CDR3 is CASSQDSTGYYGYTF. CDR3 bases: TGCGCCAGCAGCCAAGATTCAACAGGTTACTATGGCTACACCTTC.